Presented here are 2 T cell receptor beta chains from one specimen sequenced in a study of PD-1 blockade in classical Hodgkin lymphoma. Clones were sequenced by immunoSEQ multiplex PCR, and TCRdb holds only the in-frame ones, with some missing. The sample lists about 100,000 clones, 85% to 90% occurring once. With no exception, relapse followed autologous stem cell transplantation in all patients, and brentuximab vedotin exposure varied. Sequenced here: peripheral blood mononuclear cells (PBMCs), sampled before the second cycle of nivolumab. The receptors shown here come from a human donor with classical Hodgkin lymphoma.

The sample holds one count of this clone. The chain combines TRBV27 with TRBJ1-2; D is unclear. The ends were cut back, 8 bases at V and 3 bases at J, with 13 bases in the middle. The CDR3 spans 13 residues. Germline V lookup: CDR1 MNHEY, CDR2 SMNVEV (reference sequence). The CDR3 nucleotides are TGTGCCAGCCGCCGGCCGGGGTACTATGGCTACACCTTC. Translating it yields CASRRPGYYGYTF.

V is TRBV10-3 and J is TRBJ2-2, with TRBD2 matching 7 bases. The junction had 6 bases not matched to a gene; V was cut back by 5 bases and J by 0 bases. The CDR3 loop spans 16 amino acids. CDR1 is ENHRY and CDR2 is SYGVKD in the germline V gene. CDR3 nucleotides: TGTGCCATCAGTCAGCTGGGGGGGGCGAACACCGGGGAGCTGTTTTTT. It yields the protein CAISQLGGANTGELFF.